The present T cell receptor (beta chain) was sequenced within a study of cytomegalovirus exposure and HLA in healthy donors. Overall study results and limits: Associated with HLA alleles at 0.05 false discovery rate in a later analysis were around 17,000 TCR beta sequences.

Notes on this clone: The antigen is undetermined.

PCR used 60 Vbeta primers and 13 Jbeta primers. The protocol was immunoSEQ multiplex PCR, while the TCRdb copy is restricted to in-frame clones and leaves out a portion. The sample holds about 210,000 clones, roughly 82% seen once. Trimming pared 3 bases from V and 6 bases from J, leaving 18 bases between. Germline V gene data show CDR1 as KGHSH and CDR2 as LQKENI. The CDR3 totals 15 residues. V and J are TRBV18 and TRBJ2-7; D is possibly TRBD2 (7 bases). The source is a man aged 35 to 55 in good health and CMV-seropositive. The sample taken for sequencing was PBMCs. The CDR3 nucleotides are TGTGCCAGCTCACCTCGGGGGGACATGAGCTCCGAGCAGTACTTC. Translated, it gives CASSPRGDMSSEQYF. The variable domain in full, completed from reference TRBV18 and TRBJ2-7, reads NAGVMQNPRHLVRRRGQEARLRCSPMKGHSHVYWYRQLPEEGLKFMVYLQKENIIDESGMPKERFSAEFPKEGPSILRIQQVVRGDSAAYFCASSPRGDMSSEQYFGPGTRLTVT.